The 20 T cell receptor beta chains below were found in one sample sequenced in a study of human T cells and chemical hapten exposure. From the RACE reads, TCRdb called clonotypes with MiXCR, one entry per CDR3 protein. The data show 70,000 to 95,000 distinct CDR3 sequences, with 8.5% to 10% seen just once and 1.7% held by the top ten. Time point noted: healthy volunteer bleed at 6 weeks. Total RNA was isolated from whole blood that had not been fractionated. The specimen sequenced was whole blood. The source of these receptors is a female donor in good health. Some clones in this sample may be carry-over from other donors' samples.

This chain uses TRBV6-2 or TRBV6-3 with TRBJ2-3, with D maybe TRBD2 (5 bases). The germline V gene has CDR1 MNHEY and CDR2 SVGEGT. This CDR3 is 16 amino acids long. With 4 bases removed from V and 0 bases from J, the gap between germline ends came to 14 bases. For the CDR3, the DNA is TGTGCCAGCAGTTCCGCCCTTGGGAGCAGCACAGATACGCAGTATTTT. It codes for CASSSALGSSTDTQYF.

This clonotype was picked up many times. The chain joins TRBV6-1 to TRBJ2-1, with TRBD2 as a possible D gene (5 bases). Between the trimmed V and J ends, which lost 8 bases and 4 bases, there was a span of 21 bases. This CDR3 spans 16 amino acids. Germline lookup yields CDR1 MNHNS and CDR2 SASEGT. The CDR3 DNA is TGTGCCAGCCGAAGAGAGTCAGGAGGCCAATACAATGAGCAGTTCTTC. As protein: CASRRESGGQYNEQFF.

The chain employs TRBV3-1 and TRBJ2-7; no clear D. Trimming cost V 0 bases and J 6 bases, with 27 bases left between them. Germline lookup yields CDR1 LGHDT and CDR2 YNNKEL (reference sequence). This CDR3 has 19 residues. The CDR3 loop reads CASSQEGLLTAGKVGEQYF. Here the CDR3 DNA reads TGTGCCAGCAGCCAAGAAGGGTTGCTTACGGCAGGAAAAGTGGGCGAGCAGTACTTC.

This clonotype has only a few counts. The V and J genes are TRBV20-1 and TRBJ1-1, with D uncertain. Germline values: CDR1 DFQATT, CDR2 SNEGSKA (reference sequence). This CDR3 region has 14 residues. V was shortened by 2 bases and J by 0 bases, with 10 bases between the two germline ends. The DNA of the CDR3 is TGCAGTGCTAGATCTAAGGGCTTGAACACTGAAGCTTTCTTT. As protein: CSARSKGLNTEAFF.

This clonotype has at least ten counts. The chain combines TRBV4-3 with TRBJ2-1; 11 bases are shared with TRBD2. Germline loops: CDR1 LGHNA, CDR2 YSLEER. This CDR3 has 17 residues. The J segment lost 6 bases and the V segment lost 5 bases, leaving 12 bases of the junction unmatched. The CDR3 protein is CASSAGSGGASVNEQFF. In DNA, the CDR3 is TGCGCCAGCAGCGCTGGTAGCGGGGGGGCCTCAGTCAATGAGCAGTTCTTC.

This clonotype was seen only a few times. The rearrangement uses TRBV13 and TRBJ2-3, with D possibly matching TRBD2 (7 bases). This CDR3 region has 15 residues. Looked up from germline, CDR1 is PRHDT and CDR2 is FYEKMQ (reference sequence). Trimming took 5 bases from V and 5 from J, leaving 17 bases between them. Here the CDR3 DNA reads TGTGCCAGCAGCCCGAGGGGGGGCCAGGGAGATACGCAGTATTTT. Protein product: CASSPRGGQGDTQYF. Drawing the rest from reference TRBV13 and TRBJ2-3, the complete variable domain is AAGVIQSPRHLIKEKRETATLKCYPIPRHDTVYWYQQGPGQDPQFLISFYEKMQSDKGSIPDRFSAQQFSDYHSELNMSSLELGDSALYFCASSPRGGQGDTQYFGPGTRLTVL.

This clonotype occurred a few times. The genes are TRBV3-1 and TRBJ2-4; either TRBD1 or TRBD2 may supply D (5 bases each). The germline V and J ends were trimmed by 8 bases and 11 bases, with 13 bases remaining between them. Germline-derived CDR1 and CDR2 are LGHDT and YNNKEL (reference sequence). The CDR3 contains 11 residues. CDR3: CASSWGFLQYF. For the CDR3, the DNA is TGTGCCAGCTCCTGGGGGTTCCTTCAGTACTTC.

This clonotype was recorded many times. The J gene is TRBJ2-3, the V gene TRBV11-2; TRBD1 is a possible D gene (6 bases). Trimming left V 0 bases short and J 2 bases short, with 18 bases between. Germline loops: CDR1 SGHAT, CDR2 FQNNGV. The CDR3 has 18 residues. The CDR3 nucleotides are TGTGCCAGCAGCTTAGAAGTGGGATCTGACAGGCCCACAGATACGCAGTATTTT. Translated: CASSLEVGSDRPTDTQYF.

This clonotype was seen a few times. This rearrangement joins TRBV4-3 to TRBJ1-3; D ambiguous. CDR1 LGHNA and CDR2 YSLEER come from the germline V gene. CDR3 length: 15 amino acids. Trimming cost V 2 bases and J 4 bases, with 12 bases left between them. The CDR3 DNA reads TGCGCCAGCAGCCAAAGGTCTGGGCCCGGAAACACCATATATTTT. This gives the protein CASSQRSGPGNTIYF.

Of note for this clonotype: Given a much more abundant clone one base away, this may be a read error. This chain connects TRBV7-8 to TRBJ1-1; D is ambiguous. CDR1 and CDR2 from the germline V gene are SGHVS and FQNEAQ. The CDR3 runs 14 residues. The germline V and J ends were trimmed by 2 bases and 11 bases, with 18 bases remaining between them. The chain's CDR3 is CASSLPGCKGAAFF. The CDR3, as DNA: TGTGCCAGCAGCTTACCCGGCTGTAAGGGAGCCGCTTTCTTT.

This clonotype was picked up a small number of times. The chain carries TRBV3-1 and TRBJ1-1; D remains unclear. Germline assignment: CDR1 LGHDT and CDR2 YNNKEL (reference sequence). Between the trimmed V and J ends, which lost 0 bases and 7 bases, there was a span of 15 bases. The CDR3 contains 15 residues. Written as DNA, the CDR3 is TGTGCCAGCAGCCAAGAATTAGGTGAGCTTATTGAAGCTTTCTTT. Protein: CASSQELGELIEAFF.

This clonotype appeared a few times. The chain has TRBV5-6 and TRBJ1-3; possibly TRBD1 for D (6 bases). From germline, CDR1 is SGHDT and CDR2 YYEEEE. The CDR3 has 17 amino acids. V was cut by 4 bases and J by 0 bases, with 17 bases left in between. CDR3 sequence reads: CASSLRAGTSSGNTIYF. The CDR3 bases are TGTGCCAGCAGCCTCAGGGCCGGGACAAGCTCTGGAAACACCATATATTTT. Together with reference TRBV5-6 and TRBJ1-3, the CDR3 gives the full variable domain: DAGVTQSPTHLIKTRGQQVTLRCSPKSGHDTVSWYQQALGQGPQFIFQYYEEEERQRGNFPDRFSGHQFPNYSSELNVNALLLGDSALYLCASSLRAGTSSGNTIYFGEGSWLTVV.

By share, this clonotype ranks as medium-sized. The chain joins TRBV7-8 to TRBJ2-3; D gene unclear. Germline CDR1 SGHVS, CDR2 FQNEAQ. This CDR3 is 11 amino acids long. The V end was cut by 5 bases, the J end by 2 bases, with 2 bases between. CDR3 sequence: CASSLTDTQYF. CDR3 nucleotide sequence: TGTGCCAGCAGCCTCACAGATACGCAGTATTTT.

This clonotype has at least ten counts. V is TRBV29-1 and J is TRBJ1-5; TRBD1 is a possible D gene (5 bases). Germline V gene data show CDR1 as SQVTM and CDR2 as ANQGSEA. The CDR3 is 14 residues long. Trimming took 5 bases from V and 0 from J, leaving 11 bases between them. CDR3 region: CSVSGGYSNQPQHF. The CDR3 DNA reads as TGCAGCGTTTCCGGGGGTTATAGCAATCAGCCCCAGCATTTT.

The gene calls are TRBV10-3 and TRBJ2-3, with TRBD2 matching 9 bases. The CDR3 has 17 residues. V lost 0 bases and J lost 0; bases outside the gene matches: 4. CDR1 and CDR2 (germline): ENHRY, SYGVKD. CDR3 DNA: TGTGCCATCAGTGAGTCTCGAGCGGGGGGCAGCACAGATACGCAGTATTTT. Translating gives CAISESRAGGSTDTQYF.

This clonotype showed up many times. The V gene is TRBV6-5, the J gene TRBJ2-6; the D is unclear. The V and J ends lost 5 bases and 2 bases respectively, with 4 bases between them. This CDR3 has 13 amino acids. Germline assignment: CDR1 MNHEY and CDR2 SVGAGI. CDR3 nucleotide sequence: TGTGCCAGCAGTCTTACTGGGGCCAACGTCCTGACTTTC. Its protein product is CASSLTGANVLTF.

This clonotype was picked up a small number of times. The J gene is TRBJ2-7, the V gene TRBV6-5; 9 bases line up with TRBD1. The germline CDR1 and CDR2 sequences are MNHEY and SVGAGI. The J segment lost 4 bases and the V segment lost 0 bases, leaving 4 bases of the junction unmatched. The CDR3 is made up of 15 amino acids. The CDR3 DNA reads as TGTGCCAGCAGTTACTCGATGACAGGGGGGTACGAGCAGTACTTC. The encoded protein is CASSYSMTGGYEQYF.

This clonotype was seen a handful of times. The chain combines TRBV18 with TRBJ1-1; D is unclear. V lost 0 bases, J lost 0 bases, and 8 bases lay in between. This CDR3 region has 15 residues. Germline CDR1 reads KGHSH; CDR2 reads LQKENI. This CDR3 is CASSPPAGMNTEAFF. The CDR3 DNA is TGTGCCAGCTCACCACCGGCCGGGATGAACACTGAAGCTTTCTTT. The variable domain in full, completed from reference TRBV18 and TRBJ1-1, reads NAGVMQNPRHLVRRRGQEARLRCSPMKGHSHVYWYRQLPEEGLKFMVYLQKENIIDESGMPKERFSAEFPKEGPSILRIQQVVRGDSAAYFCASSPPAGMNTEAFFGQGTRLTVV.

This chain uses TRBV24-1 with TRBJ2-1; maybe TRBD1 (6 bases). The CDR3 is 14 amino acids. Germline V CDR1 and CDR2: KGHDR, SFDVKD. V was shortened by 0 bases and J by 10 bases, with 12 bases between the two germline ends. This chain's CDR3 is CATSDLLAGVEQFF. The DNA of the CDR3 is TGTGCCACCAGTGATTTGCTCGCAGGGGTCGAGCAGTTCTTC.

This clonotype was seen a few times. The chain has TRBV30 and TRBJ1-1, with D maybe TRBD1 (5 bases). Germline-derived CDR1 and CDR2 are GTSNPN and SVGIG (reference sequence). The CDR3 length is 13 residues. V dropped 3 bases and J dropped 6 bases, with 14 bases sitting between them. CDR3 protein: CAWRGDRGPEAFF. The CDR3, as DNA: TGTGCCTGGAGGGGCGACCGGGGCCCTGAAGCTTTCTTT.